Following are 14 T cell receptor beta chains from one sample sequenced in a study of OX40 agonist ivuxolimab in advanced cancers. TCRdb's copy holds only in-frame clones and misses some; the assay was immunoSEQ multiplex PCR. Of about 69,000 clones listed, 85% to 90% are singletons. The sequencing used CD4+ or CD8+ T cells sorted from blood, collected in a trial of the OX40 agonist ivuxolimab. The origin of the receptors is an adult with an advanced solid tumor such as melanoma, head and neck, liver or kidney cancer.

The chain employs TRBV28 and TRBJ2-7, with D tentatively TRBD1 (6 bases). The CDR3 sequence is 13 residues long. V was cut by 7 bases and J by 5 bases, with 15 bases left in between. Per the germline V gene, CDR1 is MDHEN and CDR2 is SYDVKM. This CDR3 reads CASTQDRVHEQYF. DNA for the CDR3: TGTGCCAGCACCCAGGACAGAGTCCACGAGCAGTACTTC.

The chain couples TRBV9 to TRBJ2-2; D perhaps matches TRBD1 (5 bases). The CDR3 is 18 residues long. Germline assignment: CDR1 SGDLS and CDR2 YYNGEE. Trimming stripped 4 bases from V and 3 bases from J, with 22 bases between. CDR3 in amino acids: CASSTSHLTAPYTGELFF. The CDR3 DNA sequence: TGTGCCAGCAGCACGAGTCACTTGACAGCGCCATACACCGGGGAGCTGTTTTTT.

The CDR3 DNA sequence: TGTGCCAGCAGTTTATGGGAGTGGGGGGAGCTGTTTTTT. It specifies CASSLWEWGELFF. The chain couples TRBV28 to TRBJ2-2; D is unclear. Trimming took 0 bases from V and 8 from J, leaving 7 bases between them. In germline, CDR1 is MDHEN, CDR2 SYDVKM. This CDR3 is built from 13 residues. Full variable domain (missing parts from reference TRBV28 and TRBJ2-2): DVKVTQSSRYLVKRTGEKVFLECVQDMDHENMFWYRQDPGLGLRLIYFSYDVKMKEKGDIPEGYSVSREKKERFSLILESASTNQTSMYLCASSLWEWGELFFGEGSRLTVL.

The chain links TRBV4-1 to TRBJ2-1, with 7 bases aligning to TRBD2. V was clipped by 1 base and J by 7 bases; unmatched bases: 4. CDR1 is MGHRA and CDR2 is YSYEKL in the germline V gene. This CDR3 has 14 residues. The CDR3 loop reads CASSQASGHNEQFF. CDR3 in DNA: TGCGCCAGCAGCCAAGCTAGCGGCCATAATGAGCAGTTCTTC.

V usage is TRBV21-1 and J usage is TRBJ2-7; the DNA was not compared with TRBD2, the D call given in the table. TRBV21-1 is tagged as a pseudogene. The CDR3 consists of 15 residues. CDR3 loop: CASSKALSRAYEQYF. The CDR3 DNA follows: TGTGCCAGCAGCAAAGCGCTTTCGAGGGCCTACGAGCAGTACTTC.

This clone showed up just once. V is TRBV6-5 and J is TRBJ1-5; D may be TRBD1 (5 bases). V shed 6 bases and J shed 0 bases, with 9 bases lying between them. The CDR3 totals 14 residues. The germline V gene has CDR1 MNHEY and CDR2 SVGAGI. The DNA for the CDR3 is TGTGCCAGCAGAGGGGCCATTAGCAATCAGCCCCAGCATTTT. Amino acid sequence: CASRGAISNQPQHF.

The V call is TRBV15, the J call TRBJ2-5; either TRBD1 or TRBD2 may fit D (5 bases each). CDR1 LNHNV and CDR2 YYDKDF come from the germline V gene (reference sequence). CDR3 length equals 16 residues. The germline V and J ends were trimmed by 0 bases and 4 bases, with 15 bases remaining between them. The CDR3 DNA reads TGTGCCACCAGCAGAGATCCTTCGACTGGGGGAGAGACCCAGTACTTC. Translation gives CATSRDPSTGGETQYF.

This clone appeared once. The chain employs TRBV2 and TRBJ1-5; D uncertain. Trimming took off 5 bases at V and 0 bases at J, with 11 bases between the two ends. The CDR3 is made up of 15 amino acids. Germline V gene data show CDR1 as SNHLY and CDR2 as FYNNEI. CDR3 bases: TGTGCCAGCAGTTATACATCATATAGCAATCAGCCCCAGCATTTT. It encodes CASSYTSYSNQPQHF. The complete variable domain, with remaining parts taken from reference TRBV2 and TRBJ1-5, reads EPEVTQTPSHQVTQMGQEVILRCVPISNHLYFYWYRQILGQKVEFLVSFYNNEISEKSEIFDDQFSVERPDGSNFTLKIRSTKLEDSAMYFCASSYTSYSNQPQHFGDGTRLSIL.

The rearrangement links TRBV9 to TRBJ2-1; TRBD1 agrees at 8 bases. The germline V gene has CDR1 SGDLS and CDR2 YYNGEE. V was pared by 4 bases and J by 5 bases, with 2 bases of the junction left unmatched. This CDR3 is built from 13 residues. The CDR3 loop reads CASSLTGDNEQFF. The CDR3, as DNA: TGTGCCAGCAGCTTGACAGGGGACAATGAGCAGTTCTTC. Using reference TRBV9 and TRBJ2-1 for the parts outside the CDR3, the full variable domain is DSGVTQTPKHLITATGQRVTLRCSPRSGDLSVYWYQQSLDQGLQFLIQYYNGEERAKGNILERFSAQQFPDLHSELNLSSLELGDSALYFCASSLTGDNEQFFGPGTRLTVL.

This chain uses TRBV7-2 with TRBJ1-1; D possibly corresponds to TRBD1 (5 bases). There are 14 residues in the CDR3. V dropped 5 bases and J dropped 1 base, with 11 bases sitting between them. Germline V gene sequence: CDR1 SGHTA, CDR2 FQGNSA. The CDR3 is CASSVGGSNTEAFF. CDR3 sequence (DNA): TGTGCCAGCAGCGTCGGGGGATCGAACACTGAAGCTTTCTTT.

This chain links TRBV5-4 with TRBJ1-2, with a tentative D call TRBD1 (5 bases). This CDR3 region has 14 residues. V was trimmed by 1 base and J by 2 bases, leaving 9 bases between them. In germline, CDR1 is SGHNT, CDR2 YYREEE (reference sequence). CDR3 nucleotide sequence: TGTGCCAGCAGCTTGATGGGGGGAAACTATGGCTACACCTTC. Translated: CASSLMGGNYGYTF.

The CDR3 bases are TGCGCCAGCAGCCCCTTAGGGGGACTAGCGGGTGGGGAGCAGTACTTC. Protein sequence: CASSPLGGLAGGEQYF. This chain connects TRBV5-1 to TRBJ2-5, with 12 bases aligning to TRBD2. Per the germline V gene, CDR1 is SGHRS and CDR2 is YFSETQ. V shed 4 bases, J shed 11 bases, and the junction held 15 bases outside the gene matches. CDR3 size: 16 residues.

The genes are TRBV27 and TRBJ2-7; D gene unclear. Trimming pared 4 bases from V and 2 bases from J, leaving 3 bases between. The CDR3 is made up of 11 amino acids. Germline V gene sequence: CDR1 MNHEY, CDR2 SMNVEV (reference sequence). CDR3 loop: CASSSAYEQYF. DNA of the CDR3: TGTGCCAGCAGTTCCGCCTACGAGCAGTACTTC.

The gene calls are TRBV4-2 and TRBJ2-5, with 8 bases aligning to TRBD2. The CDR3 contains 14 residues. Germline V gene data show CDR1 as LGHNA and CDR2 as YNFKEQ. V trimming: 1 base; J trimming: 2 bases; junction bases outside the gene matches: 0. The CDR3 sequence: CASSQVAGQETQYF. The CDR3 DNA sequence: TGTGCCAGCAGCCAAGTAGCGGGGCAAGAGACCCAGTACTTC.